The 4 T cell receptor beta chains reported below all come from one sample, sequenced in a study of blood T cells in healthy people across ages. The use of a sample-barcoded 5' primer and a J-beta primer mix characterized a second PCR of about 6 to 12 cycles. TCRdb redid the calling of the 5' RACE reads with MiXCR, one entry per CDR3 protein. This sample has over 600,000 distinct CDR3 sequences, with just over 55% found just once. Sequencing was performed on blood. The receptors were gathered from a middle-aged man in good health.

In regard to this clonotype: This may stem from a read error, because a much larger clone lies one nucleotide away. This chain joins TRBV7-2 and TRBJ2-2; D remains unclear. The germline CDR1 and CDR2 sequences are SGHTA and FQGNSA. The CDR3 sequence is 13 residues long. V was trimmed by 5 bases and J by 5 bases, leaving 9 bases between them. The CDR3 here is CASSRRLTGELFF. The CDR3 DNA reads TGTGCCAGCAGCCGCCGTCTTACCGGGGAGCTGTTTTTT. Variable domain in full (rest from reference TRBV7-2 and TRBJ2-2): GAGVSQSPSNKVTEKGKDVELRCDPISGHTALYWYRQSLGQGLEFLIYFQGNSAPDKSGLPSDRFSAERTGGSVSTLTIQRTQQEDSAVYLCASSRRLTGELFFGEGSRLTVL.

The rearrangement links TRBV30 to TRBJ2-1; D tentatively reads TRBD1 or TRBD2 (5 bases each). CDR3 length equals 17 residues. The germline gives CDR1 GTSNPN, CDR2 SVGIG (reference sequence). V was shortened by 1 base and J by 0 bases, with 16 bases between the two germline ends. This CDR3 is CAWSAYGTVSSYNEQFF. In DNA form, the CDR3 reads TGTGCCTGGAGTGCTTACGGGACCGTAAGCTCCTACAATGAGCAGTTCTTC.

This clonotype is a singleton in its sample. The chain combines TRBV24-1 with TRBJ2-3; 9 nucleotides match TRBD1. The J segment lost 2 bases and the V segment lost 7 bases, leaving 12 bases of the junction unmatched. The CDR3 length is 17 residues. Germline loops: CDR1 KGHDR, CDR2 SFDVKD. The CDR3: CATRQGAKGDYTDTQYF. CDR3 bases: TGTGCCACCAGACAGGGGGCTAAAGGTGATTACACAGATACGCAGTATTTT.

Written as DNA, the CDR3 is TGTGCCAGCAGCCAAGAGCCAGGGGGCTCCACAGATACGCAGTATTTT. This codes for CASSQEPGGSTDTQYF. The genes are TRBV3-1 and TRBJ2-3, with TRBD1 matching over 8 bases. Trimming cost V 0 bases and J 2 bases; bases outside gene matches: 4. The CDR3 has 16 residues. The germline gives CDR1 LGHDT, CDR2 YNNKEL (reference sequence).